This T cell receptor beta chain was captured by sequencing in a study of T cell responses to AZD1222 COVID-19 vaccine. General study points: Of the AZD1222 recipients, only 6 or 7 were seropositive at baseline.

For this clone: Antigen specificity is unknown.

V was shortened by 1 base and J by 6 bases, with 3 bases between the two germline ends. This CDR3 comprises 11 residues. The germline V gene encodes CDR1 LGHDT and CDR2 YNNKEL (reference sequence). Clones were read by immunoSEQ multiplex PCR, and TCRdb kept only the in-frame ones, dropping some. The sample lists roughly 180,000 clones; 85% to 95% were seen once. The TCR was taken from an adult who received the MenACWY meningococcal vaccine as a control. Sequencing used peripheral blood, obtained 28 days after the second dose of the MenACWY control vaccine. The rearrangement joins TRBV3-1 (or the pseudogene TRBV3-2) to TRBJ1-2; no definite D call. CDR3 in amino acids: CASSQGNGYTF. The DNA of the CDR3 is TGTGCCAGCAGCCAAGGGAATGGCTACACCTTC.